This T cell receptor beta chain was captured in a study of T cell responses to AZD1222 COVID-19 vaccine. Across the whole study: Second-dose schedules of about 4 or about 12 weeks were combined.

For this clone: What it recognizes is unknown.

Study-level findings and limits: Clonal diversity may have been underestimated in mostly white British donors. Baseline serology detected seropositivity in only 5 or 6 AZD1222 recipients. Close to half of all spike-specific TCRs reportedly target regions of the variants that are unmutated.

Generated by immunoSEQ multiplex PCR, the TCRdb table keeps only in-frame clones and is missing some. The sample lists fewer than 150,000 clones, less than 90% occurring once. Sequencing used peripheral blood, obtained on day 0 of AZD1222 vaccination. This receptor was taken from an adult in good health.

CDR3 in amino acids: CASRKQGEWNEQYF. The CDR3 bases are TGTGCCAGCAGAAAACAGGGGGAATGGAACGAGCAGTACTTC. The chain employs TRBV6-5 and TRBJ2-7; TRBD1 agrees at 8 bases. Losses at the gene ends were 6 bases for V and 5 bases for J; bases not matched to a gene: 9. Germline V CDR1 and CDR2: MNHEY, SVGAGI. The CDR3 is made up of 14 amino acids.